Each of the 13 T cell receptor beta chains below was sequenced from the same sample in a study of T cell repertoires in breast cancer (dated by TCRdb to the mid-2010s). To analyze paired alpha-beta TCRs of CD8+ T cells, the researchers used an expanded emulsion RT-PCR method with primers covering all TCR V genes. The library was built by means of emulsion pairing. The sequencer was an Illumina MiSeq. Unpaired genes were suppressed in a second nested PCR with blocking oligos, after which Illumina adaptors and barcodes were added in a third nested PCR. Starting from the raw public reads, TCRdb applied fastp trimming at Q25, assembled clones with MiXCR and retained in-frame beta chains. Each record represents a unique CDR3 protein, reported with the most common genes and DNA among its rows. This sample is represented by some 4,600 distinct CDR3 sequences; about 35% of them were singletons. The ten largest clonotypes hold about a third of the sample.

Specimen: CD8+ T cells. These receptors all come from a pool of human donors with breast cancer or a healthy control (not recorded which).

By sample share, this clonotype is large. The genes are TRBV2 and TRBJ1-2, with unresolved D. This CDR3 region has 8 residues. The V gene lost 8 bases and the J gene lost 7 bases, with 2 bases spanning the gap. CDR1 is SNHLY and CDR2 is FYNNEI in the germline V gene. As DNA, the CDR3 is TGTGCCAGCGGTGGCTACACCTTC. The encoded protein is CASGGYTF.

About this clonotype itself: A read error is possible here, since a much larger clone lies one base away. The V call is TRBV16, the J call TRBJ1-5, with TRBD1 matching 12 bases. V lost 4 bases to trimming and J lost 7 bases; unmatched junction nucleotides: 11. The CDR3 runs to 17 residues. The germline gives CDR1 KGHSY, CDR2 FQNENV. CDR3 DNA: TGTGCCAGCAGCCGATCAATTGGGACAGGGGGCCGCCAGCCCCAGCATTTT. Its translation: CASSRSIGTGGRQPQHF.

Comments on this clonotype: No conserved phenylalanine or tryptophan ends this CDR3, so it is likely a read error. The DNA is omitted, as the CDR3 cannot be located on it reliably, and the CDR3 follows TCRdb's listing. V is TRBV6-2 or TRBV6-3 and J is TRBJ1-1; no DNA check was done on the table's D call, TRBD1. From germline, CDR1 is MNHEY and CDR2 SVGEGT. Both ends counted, the CDR3 spans 13 residues. CDR3 sequence: CARTQGAPTEAFS.

A few counts support this clonotype. The chain has TRBV2 and TRBJ1-2, with D unresolved. CDR1 is SNHLY and CDR2 is FYNNEI in the germline V gene. The CDR3 has 12 residues. The V gene lost 2 bases and the J gene lost 2 bases, with 3 bases spanning the gap. CDR3 bases: TGTGCCAGCAGTGAATCCAACTATGGCTACACCTTC. Amino acid sequence: CASSESNYGYTF.

This clonotype was seen ten or more times. The V call is TRBV28, the J call TRBJ2-7; 12 bases are a match to TRBD2. Germline V gene sequence: CDR1 MDHEN, CDR2 SYDVKM. V gave up 6 bases and J gave up 0 bases; unmatched junction bases: 15. The CDR3 has 19 residues. As DNA, the CDR3 is TGTGCCAGCAGGACTCTCCTAGCGGGAGGGCCGAGGGGCTCCTACGAGCAGTACTTC. This codes for CASRTLLAGGPRGSYEQYF.

This clonotype appeared many times. The V and J genes are TRBV6-1 and TRBJ2-7; possibly TRBD1 for D (5 bases). The V gene lost 6 bases and the J gene lost 6 bases, with 15 bases spanning the gap. The length of the CDR3 is 13 residues. Germline V lookup: CDR1 MNHNS, CDR2 SASEGT. Written as DNA, the CDR3 is TGTGCCAGCAGCGCCAGGGCCTGGGCCGAGCAGTACGTC. Translation: CASSARAWAEQYV.

This clonotype has just a few counts. This chain uses TRBV2 with TRBJ1-5; D is possibly TRBD1 (6 bases). The CDR3 has 14 residues. Germline assignment: CDR1 SNHLY and CDR2 FYNNEI. V was clipped by 5 bases and J by 2 bases, with 10 bases between them. The CDR3 DNA follows: TGTGCCAGCAGTAGGGGGGGCGGCAATCAGCCCCAGCATTTT. Translation: CASSRGGGNQPQHF.

This clonotype is labeled large (0.1 to 1%). The J gene is TRBJ1-1, the V gene TRBV28; the match to TRBD1 covers 7 bases. The CDR3 has 15 amino acids. The ends lost 5 bases at V and 5 bases at J; junction bases unmatched: 11. Germline V lookup: CDR1 MDHEN, CDR2 SYDVKM. The CDR3 is CASSGKGAWRTEAFF. The CDR3 coding sequence is TGTGCCAGCAGTGGGAAGGGGGCTTGGCGGACTGAAGCTTTCTTT.

This clonotype is termed medium-sized (0.01 to 0.1%). V usage is TRBV28 and J usage is TRBJ2-4; tentative D call: TRBD2 (6 bases). This CDR3 contains 19 residues. CDR1 is MDHEN and CDR2 is SYDVKM in the germline V gene. The ends were cut back, 6 bases at V and 1 base at J, with 25 bases in the middle. The CDR3 loop is CASSTPGAPFSLAKNIQYF. In DNA, the CDR3 is TGTGCCAGCAGCACCCCGGGAGCCCCTTTCTCGCTGGCCAAAAACATTCAGTACTTC.

This clonotype counts as medium-sized (0.01 to 0.1%). V gene TRBV28 combines with J gene TRBJ1-1; no clear D gene. Trimming stripped 7 bases from V and 1 base from J, with 7 bases between. This CDR3 region has 12 residues. Per germline, CDR1 MDHEN and CDR2 SYDVKM. The CDR3 sequence: CASIRGNTEAFF. In DNA, the CDR3 is TGTGCCAGCATTCGAGGGAACACTGAAGCTTTCTTT.

This clonotype was recorded many times. The chain couples TRBV29-1 to TRBJ2-5; 14 bases agree with TRBD2. The trim removed 5 bases at V and 5 bases at J, leaving 4 bases unmatched. Germline CDR1 SQVTM, CDR2 ANQGSEA. The length of the CDR3 is 14 residues. CDR3 loop: CSVTTSGRGETQYF. The CDR3 coding sequence is TGCAGCGTTACGACTAGCGGGAGGGGTGAGACCCAGTACTTC.

The V call is TRBV28, the J call TRBJ1-5; D is unresolved. This CDR3 is 14 amino acids long. Germline V gene data show CDR1 as MDHEN and CDR2 as SYDVKM. V dropped 6 bases and J dropped 2 bases, with 11 bases sitting between them. Here the CDR3 DNA reads TGTGCCAGCAGGCTGGACCAAGGCAATCAGCCCCAGCATTTT. Its translation: CASRLDQGNQPQHF.

The chain combines TRBV6-2 or TRBV6-3 with TRBJ2-1; no clear D gene. Trimming stripped 6 bases from V and 10 bases from J, with 10 bases between. This CDR3 has 11 residues. Germline V gene sequence: CDR1 MNHEY, CDR2 SVGEGT. The DNA of the CDR3 is TGTGCCAGCAGGATCAGTTGGGAGCAGTTCTTC. Amino acid sequence: CASRISWEQFF.